This TCR beta chain was captured in a study of cytomegalovirus exposure and HLA in healthy donors. Study information: An analysis done earlier identified around 100 million unique TCR beta sequences from 190 million or so T cells. Whole-study findings and limits: Most of the CMV-associated TCR beta chains (in a later analysis) appeared to be HLA-restricted.

Donors were ostensibly healthy at sampling, although undocumented immune exposures were probable. Worth noting for this clone: Its antigen is undetermined.

Germline loops: CDR1 SGHAT, CDR2 FQNNGV. The CDR3 length is 14 residues. Trimming cost V 3 bases and J 3 bases; bases outside gene matches: 1. PCR used 60 Vbeta primers and 13 Jbeta primers. Profiling relied on immunoSEQ multiplex PCR, and the TCRdb table lists in-frame clones only, not all of them. The sample has approximately 150,000 clones, 75% to 90% seen once. The genes are TRBV11-2 and TRBJ1-4, with TRBD1 identical over 7 bases. This receptor was identified in a human donor in good health. The sequenced material came from PBMCs. The CDR3 nucleotides read TGTGCCAGCAGCTTTGGGACAGCTAATGAAAAACTGTTTTTT. Protein sequence: CASSFGTANEKLFF.